Listed below are T cell receptor beta chains from one sample, sequenced in a study of T cell changes during pregnancy in multiple sclerosis. The method was immunoSEQ multiplex PCR; TCRdb's version includes in-frame clones alone and lacks a portion of them. The sample holds roughly 83,000 clones, roughly nine tenths seen once. This material consisted of PBMCs, taken in the first trimester of pregnancy. The receptors originated from a female donor in good health, serving as a control in a pregnancy study. Some clones in this sample may be carry-over from other donors' samples. CDR3s leave out the opening cysteine and the closing phenylalanine or tryptophan. D genes are given only for firm matches. The size field is filled for only some rows; it gives once, few, many or a size class.

TRBD2,once,13,TRBV10-1,ASSGLAGGRDEQY
.,once,11,TRBV19,ASNSGGEETQY
TRBD2,.,15,TRBV5-4,ASSGLMTSGGVNEQF
.,once,16,TRBV10-3,AISEVEARYFSYNEQF
.,few,10,TRBV19,ASRRSNTEAF
TRBD2,.,14,TRBV28,ASSPSRSGGRHEQF
TRBD1,.,12,TRBV7-9,ASSSGQGSYGYT
.,.,13,TRBV6-5,ASSYQEGAVYGYT
.,.,14,TRBV7-9,ASSLVRVFPSTEAF
TRBD2,.,15,TRBV4-2,ASSQDAGLAGGDTQY
.,.,10,TRBV2,ATGALGYGYT
.,.,11,TRBV10-2,ASRESGPYGYT
TRBD1,.,12,TRBV5-1,ASSPGQGHEKLF
TRBD2,.,12,TRBV28,ASSGSGGRDTQY
TRBD2,.,14,TRBV7-2,ASSLGPSGVQETQY
.,.,13,TRBV4-3,ASSQDLKGDTEAF
TRBD2,.,14,TRBV4-2,ASSHWGGRPTDTQY
TRBD2,.,11,TRBV7-3,ATTSGGQETQY
TRBD2,.,11,TRBV29-1,SVGTRRTGELF
.,.,14,TRBV4-1,ASSQDPQGRGNGYT
TRBD1,.,15,TRBV27,ASRLGDRGPRVAEAF
.,.,9,TRBV2,ASNNRQDLL
.,.,12,TRBV9,ASSVEGVAETQY
.,once,12,TRBV9,ASSVDLSSYEQY
TRBD2,.,13,TRBV4-2,ASSQELAGGETQY
.,.,8,TRBV29-1,SVAGFEQF
TRBD1,.,13,TRBV5-4,ASSPRDRGNSPLH
TRBD1,.,12,TRBV6-5,ASSLGQGNSPLH
.,.,12,TRBV10-2,ASSGGTGVGPLH
TRBD1,.,12,TRBV7-9,ASSPGGYNQPQH
.,.,11,TRBV28,ASGGTAPYEQY
.,once,14,TRBV5-5,ASRQSPQGGQDTQY
TRBD1,.,12,TRBV2,ASSPTGTASPLH
TRBD1,.,16,TRBV9,ASSEEDRGVSGANVLT
TRBD1,few,13,TRBV6-5,ASRWTGTTDQPQH
.,.,12,TRBV5-1,ASSLGQSTDTQY
.,.,12,TRBV28,ASSLPGGQETQY
.,.,14,TRBV2,ASSVGGVLIPSPLH
.,.,17,TRBV21-1,ASSKETETEHPITYEQY
TRBD1,.,15,TRBV5-6,ASSFPSTGVVTGELF
TRBD2,.,13,TRBV7-9,ASSGAGTIGETQY
.,.,12,TRBV9,ASSPYTSGNTIY
TRBD1,.,13,TRBV28,ASSWRDRNNSPLH
.,.,12,TRBV6-5,ASKVQGIRSPLH
.,once,10,TRBV30,ALTRAPYEQY
.,.,11,TRBV7-3,ATRGPDTDTQY
TRBD2,.,14,TRBV28,ASRNGLAGVQETQY
.,.,9,TRBV7-8,ASSEQETQY
.,.,10,TRBV5-1,ASGKSSYEQY
TRBD1,.,13,TRBV18,ASSPIGATGGEQY
TRBD1,.,14,TRBV18,ASPPQGAENTGELF
.,.,13,TRBV5-1,ASSLGFGGAGELF